The 8 T cell receptor beta chains below all came from one sample that was sequenced in a study of shared clonotypes between healthy human individuals (dated by TCRdb to 2020 to 2022). Receptor libraries were prepared by the immunoSEQ multiplex PCR assay. Not all clones reach the TCRdb copy of this immuneACCESS table, which keeps in-frame sequences only. Checked studies attribute under half of the gap to unresolved V genes and leave the rest unexplained. This sample gives more than 550,000 clones in total; about 91% of them show up just once. The ten largest account for 24% of the sample. For the CD8 naive samples, CD45RO-negative cells were positively selected for CCR7, yielding a CD45RA+CCR7+ population from which TemRA cells were excluded. The sequenced sample consisted of naive CD8+ T cells sorted from blood. Reading the label with the study, this specimen's cell subset or site is: CD45RA+CCR7+. The receptor set was obtained from a man under 40 in good health.

This chain joins TRBV7-9 and TRBJ2-3; TRBD2 aligns across 10 bases. Per the germline V gene, CDR1 is SEHNR and CDR2 is FQNEAQ (reference sequence). The V segment lost 7 bases and the J segment 1 base; nucleotides outside the gene matches: 11. This CDR3 is built from 17 residues. Here the CDR3 reads CASISALAGDRTDTQYF. For the CDR3, the DNA is TGTGCCAGCATTTCTGCCCTAGCGGGAGATCGCACAGATACGCAGTATTTT.

J is TRBJ2-7 and V is TRBV11-2; D is unresolved. CDR3 size: 16 residues. Trimming pared 5 bases from V and 0 bases from J, leaving 17 bases between. The germline gives CDR1 SGHAT, CDR2 FQNNGV. This chain's CDR3 is CASSLIGGSSSYEQYF. CDR3 DNA: TGTGCCAGCAGCCTAATAGGCGGCTCGAGCTCCTACGAGCAGTACTTC.

V gene TRBV28 combines with J gene TRBJ2-7, with D maybe TRBD1 (6 bases). V lost 5 bases and J lost 3, with 14 bases in between. Germline values: CDR1 MDHEN, CDR2 SYDVKM. The CDR3 has 14 amino acids. CDR3 DNA: TGTGCCAGCAGTCAACGGGACATGGACTACGAGCAGTACTTC. Its translation: CASSQRDMDYEQYF.

This rearrangement joins TRBV28 to TRBJ1-5; TRBD1 matches at 10 bases. This CDR3 is 19 amino acids long. Trimming took 5 bases from V and 1 from J; bases not matched to a gene: 14. Germline CDR1 is MDHEN and CDR2 is SYDVKM. CDR3 residues: CASSLPRDRGIRSNQPQHF. In DNA, the CDR3 is TGTGCCAGCAGTCTACCCCGGGACAGGGGAATTAGGAGCAATCAGCCCCAGCATTTT.

This chain uses TRBV19 with TRBJ2-7; the D gene is possibly TRBD2 (6 bases). Germline lookup yields CDR1 LNHDA and CDR2 SQIVND (reference sequence). The V end was cut by 3 bases, the J end by 5 bases, with 17 bases between. The CDR3 loop spans 15 amino acids. CDR3 residues: CASSMAGSAANEQYF. CDR3 coding DNA: TGTGCCAGTAGTATGGCCGGGAGCGCGGCGAACGAGCAGTACTTC. Drawing the rest from reference TRBV19 and TRBJ2-7, the complete variable domain is DGGITQSPKYLFRKEGQNVTLSCEQNLNHDAMYWYRQDPGQGLRLIYYSQIVNDFQKGDIAEGYSVSREKKESFPLTVTSAQKNPTAFYLCASSMAGSAANEQYFGPGTRLTVT.

V is TRBV4-1 and J is TRBJ2-7, with TRBD2 matching over 11 bases. The CDR3 totals 14 residues. The germline CDR1 and CDR2 sequences are MGHRA and YSYEKL. After removal of 5 bases from V and 3 bases from J, the junction contained 3 bases not matched to a gene. The CDR3 loop reads CASSSTSGSYEQYF. Written as DNA, the CDR3 is TGCGCCAGCAGCTCTACTAGCGGGAGCTACGAGCAGTACTTC.

J is TRBJ2-7 and V is TRBV6-5; possibly TRBD2 for D (6 bases). Germline lookup yields CDR1 MNHEY and CDR2 SVGAGI. V lost 6 bases, J lost 3 bases, and 18 bases lay in between. The CDR3 consists of 15 residues. The CDR3 DNA is TGTGCCAGCAGACATGGGACTGCCTCAGTCTACGAGCAGTACTTC. Amino acid sequence: CASRHGTASVYEQYF.

Only one count was recorded for this clone. The genes are TRBV27 and TRBJ2-7; no clear D. V gave up 6 bases and J gave up 0 bases, with 12 bases separating them. The germline V gene encodes CDR1 MNHEY and CDR2 SMNVEV (reference sequence). This CDR3 spans 14 amino acids. CDR3 in DNA: TGTGCCAGCAGAATGCAGAGGAGCTCCTACGAGCAGTACTTC. Translation gives CASRMQRSSYEQYF.